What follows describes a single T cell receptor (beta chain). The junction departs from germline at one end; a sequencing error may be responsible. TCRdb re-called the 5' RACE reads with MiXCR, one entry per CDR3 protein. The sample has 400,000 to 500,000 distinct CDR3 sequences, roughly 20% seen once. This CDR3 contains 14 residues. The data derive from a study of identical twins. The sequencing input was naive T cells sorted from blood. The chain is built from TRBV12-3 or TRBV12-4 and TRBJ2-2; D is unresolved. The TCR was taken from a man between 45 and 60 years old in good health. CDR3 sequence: CASSVAFTPGELFF. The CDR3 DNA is TGTGCCAGCAGTGTAGCATTCACACCGGGGGAGCTGTTTTTT.